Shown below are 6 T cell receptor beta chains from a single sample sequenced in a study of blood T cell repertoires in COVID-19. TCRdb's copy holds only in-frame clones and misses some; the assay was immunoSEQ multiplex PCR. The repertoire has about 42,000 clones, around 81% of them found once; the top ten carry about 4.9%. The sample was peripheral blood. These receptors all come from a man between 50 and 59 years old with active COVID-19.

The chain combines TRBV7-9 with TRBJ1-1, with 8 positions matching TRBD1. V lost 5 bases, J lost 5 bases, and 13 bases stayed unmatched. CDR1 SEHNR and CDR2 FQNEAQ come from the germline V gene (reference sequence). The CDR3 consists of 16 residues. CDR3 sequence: CASSPDRVTMGTEAFF. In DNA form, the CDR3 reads TGTGCCAGCAGCCCGGACAGGGTGACGATGGGTACTGAAGCTTTCTTT.

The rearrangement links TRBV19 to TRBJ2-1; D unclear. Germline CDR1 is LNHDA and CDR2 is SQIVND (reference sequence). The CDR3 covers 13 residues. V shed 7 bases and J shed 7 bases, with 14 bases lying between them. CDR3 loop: CASIDFSLNEQFF. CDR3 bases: TGTGCCAGTATTGATTTTAGTCTGAATGAGCAGTTCTTC.

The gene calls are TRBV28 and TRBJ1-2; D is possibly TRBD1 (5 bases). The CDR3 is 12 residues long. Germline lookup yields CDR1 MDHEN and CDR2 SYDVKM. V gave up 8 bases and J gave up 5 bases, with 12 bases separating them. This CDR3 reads CASRGGIYGYTF. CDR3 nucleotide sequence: TGTGCCAGCCGGGGGGGGATTTATGGCTACACCTTC.

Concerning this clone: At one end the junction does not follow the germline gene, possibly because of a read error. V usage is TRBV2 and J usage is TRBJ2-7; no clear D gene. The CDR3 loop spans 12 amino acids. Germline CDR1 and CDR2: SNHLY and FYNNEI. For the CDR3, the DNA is TGTGCCAGCAGGGAAGTCCTATACGAGCAGTACTTC. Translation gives CASREVLYEQYF.

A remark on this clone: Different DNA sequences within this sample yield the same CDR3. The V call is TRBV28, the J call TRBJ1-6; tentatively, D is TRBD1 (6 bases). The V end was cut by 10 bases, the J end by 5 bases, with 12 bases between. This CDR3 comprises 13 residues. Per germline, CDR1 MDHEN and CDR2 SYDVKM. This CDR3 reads CATKDSDNSPLHF. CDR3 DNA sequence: TGTGCCACTAAGGACAGTGATAATTCACCCCTCCACTTT.

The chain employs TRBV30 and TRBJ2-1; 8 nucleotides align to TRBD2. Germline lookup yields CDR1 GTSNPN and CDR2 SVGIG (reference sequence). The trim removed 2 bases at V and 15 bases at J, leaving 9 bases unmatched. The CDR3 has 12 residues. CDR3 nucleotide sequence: TGTGCCTGGAGTATTCAGAGCGGGAGCTGGTTCTTC. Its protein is CAWSIQSGSWFF.